Described below is a single TCR beta chain sequence and its context. One entry per CDR3 protein, called by TCRdb with MiXCR from the RT-PCR reads. The table has more than 1,500 distinct CDR3 sequences, 7.5% to 9.5% seen once; the top ten hold roughly 14%. Germline V CDR1 and CDR2: SGHTA, FQGNSA. The ends were cut back, 5 bases at V and 8 bases at J, with 18 bases in the middle. The CDR3 contains 15 residues. This entry is derived from a study of immune reconstitution after stem cell transplant in scleroderma. This sequence joins TRBV7-2 and TRBJ1-4; possibly TRBD1 for D (6 bases). The sample here was taken before or after autologous hematopoietic stem cell transplantation (not recorded which). The sequence was collected from a female donor with systemic sclerosis. Here the CDR3 reads CASSPYGGQNEKLFF. DNA for the CDR3: TGTGCCAGCAGCCCCTACGGGGGGCAGAACGAAAAACTGTTTTTT.